This T cell receptor (beta chain) was identified during a study of shared clonotypes between healthy human individuals. About the study: The study used three CD4 naive, three CD4 memory, two CD8 naive and one CD8 memory plate per donor.

The CDR3 loop spans 18 amino acids. Germline CDR1 and CDR2: MDHEN and SYDVKM. V dropped 4 bases and J dropped 0 bases, with 19 bases sitting between them. Naive CD8 isolation took CD45RO-negative cells positively selected for CCR7 and excluded terminally differentiated effector memory CD45RA+ cells. All donors were healthy HIV-negative adults lacking recent acute infections or vaccinations. In the authors' workflow: Filtering differed because ImmunoSEQ produced junction-only sequences that carried no quality scores. The assay was immunoSEQ multiplex PCR, and TCRdb's table has in-frame clones only and misses some. From that table come the V and J calls and clone size; the DNA was used to work out D and trimming. The sample has some 2,100,000 clones, roughly 91% seen once. Points from the study as a whole: Read depth was anticipated to influence clonotype sharing among donors.

About this clone itself: Its cognate antigen is unknown.

The sequence derives from a man aged 18 to 29 in good health. Some clones in this sample may be carry-over from other donors' samples. V is TRBV28 and J is TRBJ2-4; D assignment may be TRBD1 or TRBD2 (6 bases each). The source material was naive CD8+ T cells from PBMCs. The DNA for the CDR3 is TGTGCCAGCAGTTCCCGGGGTTCGGGGGCTGGAGCCAAAAACATTCAGTACTTC. This sequence encodes CASSSRGSGAGAKNIQYF.